This TCR beta chain was sequenced in a study of PD-1 blockade in classical Hodgkin lymphoma. Of note for this clone: Its antigen is currently unknown.

CDR3 length: 15 amino acids. The germline CDR1 and CDR2 sequences are SGHDN and FVKESK. V was trimmed by 0 bases and J by 9 bases, leaving 12 bases between them. TCRdb keeps only in-frame clones here, not all; method: immunoSEQ multiplex PCR. This table holds about 46,000 clones, around 72% found once. Every patient was affected by relapse after autologous stem cell transplantation, while exposure to brentuximab vedotin was not uniform. Complete response, partial response or progressive disease were the best responses. Overall study findings and caveats: Diminished baseline TCR diversity has been reported in newly diagnosed patients relative to healthy donors. By C4D1, diversity of CD4+ TCRs had risen significantly, whereas that of CD8+ TCRs had not. Reasons behind the repertoire differences stay unclear, perhaps disease activity or earlier therapy.

The sequence was obtained from a human donor with classical Hodgkin lymphoma. Sequencing used peripheral blood mononuclear cells (PBMCs), obtained at baseline. The V gene is TRBV14, the J gene TRBJ1-6; D remains ambiguous. CDR3 nucleotide sequence: TGTGCCAGCAGCCAAGAGGTGGGCAGACGTTCACCCCTCCACTTT. Translating it yields CASSQEVGRRSPLHF. Drawing the rest from reference TRBV14 and TRBJ1-6, the complete variable domain is EAGVTQFPSHSVIEKGQTVTLRCDPISGHDNLYWYRRVMGKEIKFLLHFVKESKQDESGMPNNRFLAERTGGTYSTLKVQPAELEDSGVYFCASSQEVGRRSPLHFGNGTRLTVT.